This entry lists 23 T cell receptor beta chains sequenced from one sample in a study of blood T cell repertoires in COVID-19. Libraries were prepared by immunoSEQ multiplex PCR; TCRdb keeps only in-frame clonotypes and omits some of them. The table records about 250,000 clones, about four fifths of them present only once. Sequencing was carried out using peripheral blood. The receptors were gathered from an elderly man with acute or convalescent COVID-19.

The gene calls are TRBV30 and TRBJ2-7, with TRBD2 as a possible D gene (6 bases). The ends were cut back, 2 bases at V and 6 bases at J, with 14 bases in the middle. Germline values: CDR1 GTSNPN, CDR2 SVGIG (reference sequence). CDR3 length: 13 residues. For the CDR3, the DNA is TGTGCCTGGAGTCGCTCACTTAGCGGCGAGCAGTACTTC. Encoded protein: CAWSRSLSGEQYF.

This chain joins TRBV7-9 and TRBJ1-2; D unclear. Germline V gene data show CDR1 as SEHNR and CDR2 as FQNEAQ (reference sequence). Trimming cost V 1 base and J 8 bases, with 8 bases left between them. This CDR3 has 12 residues. CDR3 sequence (DNA): TGTGCCAGCAGCTTAGAAGCGGGAGGCTACACCTTC. Translated, it gives CASSLEAGGYTF.

The rearrangement uses TRBV18 and TRBJ2-2, with 7 positions matching TRBD1. Germline loops: CDR1 KGHSH, CDR2 LQKENI. CDR3 size: 17 residues. The ends lost 5 bases at V and 0 bases at J; junction bases unmatched: 9. CDR3 sequence (DNA): TGTGCCAGCTCAACTCAACAGGGGAAGGCGAACACCGGGGAGCTGTTTTTT. Encoded protein: CASSTQQGKANTGELFF.

J is TRBJ2-7 and V is TRBV7-9; the match to TRBD1 covers 10 bases. In germline, CDR1 is SEHNR, CDR2 FQNEAQ (reference sequence). The length of the CDR3 is 19 residues. V lost 0 bases to trimming and J lost 4 bases; unmatched junction nucleotides: 15. The CDR3 is CASSLAYVTGGAMIYEQYF. The CDR3 DNA sequence: TGTGCCAGCAGCTTAGCGTACGTGACAGGGGGCGCAATGATATACGAGCAGTACTTC.

The V call is TRBV28, the J call TRBJ1-2; D gene unclear. Germline CDR1 reads MDHEN; CDR2 reads SYDVKM. The V gene lost 6 bases and the J gene lost 2 bases, with 7 bases spanning the gap. This CDR3 contains 12 residues. CDR3 DNA sequence: TGTGCCAGCAGCCTATCCAACTATGGCTACACCTTC. Protein: CASSLSNYGYTF.

This clone was seen a few times. The chain joins TRBV18 to TRBJ1-1, with TRBD1 matching 8 bases. The CDR3 loop spans 18 amino acids. V dropped 1 base and J dropped 1; count of bases not matched to a gene: 11. Germline loops: CDR1 KGHSH, CDR2 LQKENI. CDR3 nucleotides: TGTGCCAGCTCACCACTGGGGACAGGCCCCTCGAGGAACACTGAAGCTTTCTTT. Its translation is CASSPLGTGPSRNTEAFF.

This clone was seen a handful of times. V usage is TRBV7-3 and J usage is TRBJ1-5, with D possibly matching TRBD1 (6 bases). V lost 5 bases and J lost 1, with 21 bases in between. The CDR3 is made up of 18 amino acids. Germline V gene sequence: CDR1 SGHTA, CDR2 FQGTGA. The CDR3 DNA reads as TGTGCCAGCAGCCCTCCTAGCCAGGGGAAGCGGAGCAATCAGCCCCAGCATTTT. This translates into CASSPPSQGKRSNQPQHF.

The chain carries TRBV10-3 and TRBJ2-3; 9 nucleotides line up with TRBD2. Germline CDR1 reads ENHRY; CDR2 reads SYGVKD. Trimming took 0 bases from V and 12 from J; bases not matched to a gene: 4. The CDR3 contains 13 residues. DNA of the CDR3: TGTGCCATCAGTGAGTCCCTAGCGGGACCCCAGTATTTT. It yields the protein CAISESLAGPQYF.

The J gene is TRBJ1-1, the V gene TRBV5-1, with TRBD1 as a possible D gene (6 bases). V lost 1 base and J 0 bases, leaving 10 bases between the germline ends. The CDR3 consists of 15 residues. Germline lookup yields CDR1 SGHRS and CDR2 YFSETQ. The CDR3 loop is CASSLTAGVNTEAFF. The CDR3, as DNA: TGCGCCAGCAGCTTGACAGCAGGGGTGAACACTGAAGCTTTCTTT.

This clone was counted at least ten times. CDR3 loop: CASTPRVRDTEAFF. The CDR3 nucleotides read TGTGCCAGTACTCCCCGGGTACGGGACACTGAAGCTTTCTTT. The gene calls are TRBV19 and TRBJ1-1; D unresolved. This CDR3 contains 14 residues. Germline values: CDR1 LNHDA, CDR2 SQIVND (reference sequence). V was pared by 7 bases and J by 3 bases, with 15 bases between.

The V and J genes are TRBV9 and TRBJ2-3; possible D gene TRBD2, 6 bases. Per germline, CDR1 SGDLS and CDR2 YYNGEE. Trimming cost V 2 bases and J 2 bases, with 12 bases left between them. The CDR3 covers 15 residues. The CDR3 region has the DNA TGTGCCAGCAGCGTGATAGCGGCGATCACAGATACGCAGTATTTT. Amino acids: CASSVIAAITDTQYF.

The table lists this clone with a few counts. This sequence joins TRBV21-1 and TRBJ2-3; TRBD2, the D gene given by the table, was not confirmed from the DNA. TRBV21-1 is recorded as a pseudogene. This CDR3 comprises 16 residues. CDR3 residues: CASSDRLAGGFDTQYF. The CDR3 nucleotides are TGTGCCAGCAGCGACCGACTAGCGGGGGGTTTCGATACGCAGTATTTT.

The rearrangement joins TRBV6-1 to TRBJ1-2; D possibly corresponds to TRBD1 (5 bases). V lost 3 bases and J 6 bases, leaving 11 bases between the germline ends. CDR1 is MNHNS and CDR2 is SASEGT in the germline V gene. This CDR3 region has 13 residues. The CDR3 DNA reads TGTGCCAGCAGTGACCCAGGGACTGATGGCTACACCTTC. As protein: CASSDPGTDGYTF.

The chain has TRBV10-1 and TRBJ1-2, with a possible D match to TRBD1 (5 bases). The CDR3 runs to 13 residues. Germline V gene data show CDR1 as WNHNN and CDR2 as SYGVQD (reference sequence). Trimming left V 5 bases short and J 4 bases short, with 11 bases between. The CDR3 here is CASSPTAFYGYTF. The CDR3 bases are TGCGCCAGCAGTCCGACAGCTTTCTATGGCTACACCTTC.

The chain has TRBV10-3 and TRBJ1-6, with D possibly being TRBD1 (5 bases). The germline V gene has CDR1 ENHRY and CDR2 SYGVKD. The germline V and J ends were trimmed by 8 bases and 3 bases, with 17 bases remaining between them. The CDR3 spans 16 residues. CDR3 bases: TGTGCCATCGCGCTGGGGCAGGGCGGCTATAATTCACCCCTCCACTTT. It yields the protein CAIALGQGGYNSPLHF.

The rearrangement links TRBV7-9 to TRBJ2-7, with a possible D match to TRBD1 (6 bases). CDR1 is SEHNR and CDR2 is FQNEAQ in the germline V gene (reference sequence). The CDR3 extends over 14 amino acids. V was shortened by 5 bases and J by 6 bases, with 17 bases between the two germline ends. DNA of the CDR3: TGTGCCAGCAGCCTACAGGGCTGGACCGTCGAGCAGTACTTC. It codes for CASSLQGWTVEQYF.

This chain uses TRBV24-1 with TRBJ1-5; TRBD1 might be the D (6 bases). This CDR3 is built from 13 residues. Germline loops: CDR1 KGHDR, CDR2 SFDVKD. V was clipped by 4 bases and J by 7 bases, with 10 bases between them. CDR3 loop: CATSESGVQPQHF. The CDR3 DNA sequence: TGTGCCACCAGTGAGTCAGGGGTACAGCCCCAGCATTTT.

This rearrangement joins TRBV3-1 (or the pseudogene TRBV3-2) to TRBJ2-2; tentative D call: TRBD2 (5 bases). Trimming removed 2 bases at V and 0 bases at J, with 22 bases between. Germline V CDR1 and CDR2: LGHDT, YNNKEL (reference sequence). The CDR3 covers 20 residues. CDR3 loop: CASSQLAPTPKFANTGELFF. The CDR3 coding sequence is TGTGCCAGCAGCCAATTAGCGCCGACACCAAAATTCGCGAACACCGGGGAGCTGTTTTTT.

This rearrangement joins TRBV6-5 to TRBJ2-3, with 10 nucleotides matching TRBD1. V was clipped by 0 bases and J by 1 base; unmatched bases: 1. Germline assignment: CDR1 MNHEY and CDR2 SVGAGI. The CDR3 has 16 amino acids. The CDR3 reads CASSYSGTGGTDTQYF. The CDR3 DNA reads as TGTGCCAGCAGTTACTCGGGGACAGGGGGCACAGATACGCAGTATTTT.

The chain has TRBV7-2 and TRBJ1-2; no clear D. The CDR3 totals 15 residues. Trimming removed 5 bases at V and 4 bases at J, with 17 bases between. Germline-derived CDR1 and CDR2 are SGHTA and FQGNSA. CDR3 protein: CASSQRAAPLYGYTF. In nucleotides, the CDR3 is TGTGCCAGCAGCCAGCGGGCTGCGCCACTCTATGGCTACACCTTC.

The chain recombines TRBV6-6 with TRBJ1-5; 9 positions match TRBD1. CDR3 length equals 15 residues. With V trimmed by 5 bases and J by 3 bases, 5 bases remained unmatched. CDR1 and CDR2 (germline): MNHNY, SVGAGI (reference sequence). The CDR3 is CASSTLQGANQPQHF. The CDR3 nucleotides read TGTGCCAGCAGTACACTACAGGGGGCCAATCAGCCCCAGCATTTT.

V usage is TRBV24-1 and J usage is TRBJ2-1; 8 nucleotides match TRBD1. J lost 1 base, V lost 4 bases, and 5 bases had no gene match. This CDR3 has 16 amino acids. Germline V lookup: CDR1 KGHDR, CDR2 SFDVKD. The CDR3 loop reads CATSEGTGLSYNEQFF. In DNA form, the CDR3 reads TGTGCCACCAGTGAAGGGACAGGCCTTTCCTACAATGAGCAGTTCTTC.

Here the CDR3 reads CASSDSGSTDTQYF. The CDR3 coding sequence is TGTGCCAGCAGCGATAGCGGTAGCACAGATACGCAGTATTTT. The chain is built from TRBV11-3 and TRBJ2-3; D possibly corresponds to TRBD2 (6 bases). The CDR3 is 14 amino acids. V lost 5 bases and J lost 0, with 9 bases in between. Germline V gene data show CDR1 as SGHNT and CDR2 as YENEEA.